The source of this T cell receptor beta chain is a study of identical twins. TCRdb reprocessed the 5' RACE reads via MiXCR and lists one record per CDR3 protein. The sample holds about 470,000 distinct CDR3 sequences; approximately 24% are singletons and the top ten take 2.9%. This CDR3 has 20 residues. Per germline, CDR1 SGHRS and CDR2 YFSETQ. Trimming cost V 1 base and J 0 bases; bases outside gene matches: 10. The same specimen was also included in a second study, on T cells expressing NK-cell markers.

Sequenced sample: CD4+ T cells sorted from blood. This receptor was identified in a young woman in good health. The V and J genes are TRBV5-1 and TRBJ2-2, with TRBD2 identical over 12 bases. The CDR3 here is CASSLWWTSGKIPNTGELFF. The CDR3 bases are TGCGCCAGCAGCTTGTGGTGGACTAGCGGGAAGATCCCGAACACCGGGGAGCTGTTTTTT. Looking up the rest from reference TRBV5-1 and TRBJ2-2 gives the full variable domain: KAGVTQTPRYLIKTRGQQVTLSCSPISGHRSVSWYQQTPGQGLQFLFEYFSETQRNKGNFPGRFSGRQFSNSRSEMNVSTLELGDSALYLCASSLWWTSGKIPNTGELFFGEGSRLTVL.